This T cell receptor beta chain came from a study of blood T cell repertoires in COVID-19 (dated by TCRdb to 2020 to 2021). Study-level background: The collaborator samples originated in the United States, Italy and Spain and spanned the acute and convalescent phases of COVID-19. The material from the prospective study consisted of cDNA or gDNA derived from T cells, B-cell-depleted T cells, or PBMCs. Deeply sampled blood TCRbeta repertoires from subjects exposed to, actively infected with, or recovered from COVID-19 were included in the dataset. The repertoires were released in a freely available public database intended as a resource for research on the immune response to SARS-CoV-2. The samples were drawn from two sources: the first 160 participants of the ongoing ImmuneRACE study, and 1,000 to 1,500 subjects contributed by 6 global collaborators. Sample metadata almost always included a de-identified subject ID, COVID-19 status, age in years and sex. Where available, HLA class I and class II types were taken from metadata supplied by the sample provider and were not determined by assay-based typing.

TCRbeta CDR3 regions were amplified from genomic DNA by means of the immunoSEQ Assay, a bias-controlled multiplex PCR. The source study handled its data this way. Nucleated cell counts per sample were estimated from amplification of reference gene primers within the assay. To quantify the absolute abundance of each unique TCRbeta CDR3 rearrangement, sequence reads were collapsed and filtered. For each sample, productive Simpson clonality was calculated by taking the square root of Simpson's diversity index across productive rearrangements. Imported from immuneACCESS, the table was reduced by TCRdb to in-frame sequences with V and J called. These copies leave out some clones; in studies compared against another copy, an unresolved V gene accounts for under half, and the cause of the remainder is not known. The DNA was the basis for D and trimming; V, J and clone size are from that table. The sample yields around 72,000 clones; 91% were counted once. The ten largest clones capture roughly 14% of the sample.

The CDR3 holds 13 amino acids from the cysteine to the phenylalanine. The read is trimmed to its CDR3 DNA, 39 bases read in frame from base 1. Taken from the germline V gene, the CDR1 and CDR2 loops are MDHEN and SYDVKM. Compared with germline, V lacks 10 bases and J lacks 6 bases; bases without a gene match: 5. Points the paper makes about the study in general: The quantity of clinical and demographic metadata differed by source and by participant and was supplied without curation.

Note on this clone: Its antigen is unknown. No base-level quality is on record; no much larger clone is a single base apart.

The collaborating institutions used their own protocols to collect whole blood in K2EDTA tubes. For TCRbeta analysis, collaborator samples were shipped as frozen whole blood, as isolated PBMCs, or as DNA extracted from either sample type. The sequenced sample consisted of peripheral blood. The rearrangement joined TRBV28 to TRBJ2-1; 11 bases in the junction line up with TRBD2. The source is a human donor with active COVID-19. The donor label of this sample is uncertain. The sequenced DNA is TGTGCCACCGCTAGCGGGGGGAGCAATGAGCAGTTCTTC. This encodes CATASGGSNEQFF.